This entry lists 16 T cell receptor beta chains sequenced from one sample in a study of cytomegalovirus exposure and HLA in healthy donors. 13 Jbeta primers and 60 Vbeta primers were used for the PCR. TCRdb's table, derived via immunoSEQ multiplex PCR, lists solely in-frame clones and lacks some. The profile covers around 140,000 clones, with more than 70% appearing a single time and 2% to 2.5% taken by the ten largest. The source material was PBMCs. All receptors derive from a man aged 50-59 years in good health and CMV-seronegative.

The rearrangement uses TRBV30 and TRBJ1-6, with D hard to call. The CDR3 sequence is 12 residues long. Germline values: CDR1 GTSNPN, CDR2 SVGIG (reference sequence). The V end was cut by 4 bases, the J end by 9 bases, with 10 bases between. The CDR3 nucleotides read TGTGCCTGGACCGGGAACCTTTCACCCCTCCACTTT. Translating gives CAWTGNLSPLHF.

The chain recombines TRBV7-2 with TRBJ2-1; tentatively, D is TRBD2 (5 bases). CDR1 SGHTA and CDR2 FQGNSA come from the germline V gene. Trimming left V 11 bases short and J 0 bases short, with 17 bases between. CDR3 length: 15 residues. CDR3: CAGRTGKNSYNEQFF. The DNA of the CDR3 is TGTGCCGGTCGAACGGGAAAAAACTCCTACAATGAGCAGTTCTTC.

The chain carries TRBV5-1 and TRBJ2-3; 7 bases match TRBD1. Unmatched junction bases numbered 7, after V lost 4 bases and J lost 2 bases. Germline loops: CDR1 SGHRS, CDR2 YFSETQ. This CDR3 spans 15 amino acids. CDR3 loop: CASSKDRPHTDTQYF. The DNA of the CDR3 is TGCGCCAGCAGCAAGGACAGGCCTCACACAGATACGCAGTATTTT.

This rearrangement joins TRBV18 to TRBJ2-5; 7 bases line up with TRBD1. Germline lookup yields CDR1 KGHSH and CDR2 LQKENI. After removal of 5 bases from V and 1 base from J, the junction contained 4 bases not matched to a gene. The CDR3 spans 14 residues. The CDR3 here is CASSATGTQETQYF. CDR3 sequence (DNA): TGTGCCAGCTCAGCGACAGGGACCCAAGAGACCCAGTACTTC.

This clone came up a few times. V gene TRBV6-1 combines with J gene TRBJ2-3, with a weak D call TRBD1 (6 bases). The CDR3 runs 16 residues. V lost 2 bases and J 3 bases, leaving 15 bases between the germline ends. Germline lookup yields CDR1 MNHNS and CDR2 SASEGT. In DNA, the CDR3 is TGTGCCAGCAGTGAACGGACAGCTGAGCGGACAGATACGCAGTATTTT. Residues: CASSERTAERTDTQYF.

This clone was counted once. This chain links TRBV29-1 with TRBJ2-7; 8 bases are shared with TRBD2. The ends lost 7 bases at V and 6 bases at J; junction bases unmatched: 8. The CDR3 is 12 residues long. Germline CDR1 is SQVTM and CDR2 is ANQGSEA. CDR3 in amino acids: CSAAAGGGEQYF. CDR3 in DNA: TGCAGCGCTGCGGCCGGGGGGGGCGAGCAGTACTTC.

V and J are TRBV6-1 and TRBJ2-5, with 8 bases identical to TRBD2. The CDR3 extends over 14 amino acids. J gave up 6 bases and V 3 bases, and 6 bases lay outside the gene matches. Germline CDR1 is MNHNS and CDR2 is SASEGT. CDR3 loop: CASSEYSGAKTQYF. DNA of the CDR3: TGTGCCAGCAGTGAGTATAGCGGGGCCAAGACCCAGTACTTC.

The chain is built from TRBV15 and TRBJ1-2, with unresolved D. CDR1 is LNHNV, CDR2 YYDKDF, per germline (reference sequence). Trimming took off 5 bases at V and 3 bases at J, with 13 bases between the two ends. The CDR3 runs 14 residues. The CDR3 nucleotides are TGTGCCACCAGCTTAGCTCGCGGGGACTATGGCTACACCTTC. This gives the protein CATSLARGDYGYTF. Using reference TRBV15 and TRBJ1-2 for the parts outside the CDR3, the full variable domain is DAMVIQNPRYQVTQFGKPVTLSCSQTLNHNVMYWYQQKSSQAPKLLFHYYDKDFNNEADTPDNFQSRRPNTSFCFLDIRSPGLGDTAMYLCATSLARGDYGYTFGSGTRLTVV.

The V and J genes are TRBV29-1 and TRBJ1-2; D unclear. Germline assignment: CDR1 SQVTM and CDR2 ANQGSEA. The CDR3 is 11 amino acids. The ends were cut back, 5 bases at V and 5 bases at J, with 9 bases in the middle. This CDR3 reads CSVKGGYGYTF. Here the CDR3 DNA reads TGCAGCGTTAAGGGAGGGTATGGCTACACCTTC.

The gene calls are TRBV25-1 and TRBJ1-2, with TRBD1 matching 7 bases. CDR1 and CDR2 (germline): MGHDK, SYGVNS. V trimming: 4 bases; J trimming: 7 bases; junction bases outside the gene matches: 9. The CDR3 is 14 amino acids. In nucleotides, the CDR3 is TGTGCCAGCAGTGCATTGACAGGGAATGGTGGCTACACCTTC. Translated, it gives CASSALTGNGGYTF.

CDR3 protein: CASRDQGYQPQHF. The CDR3 nucleotides read TGTGCCAGCAGGGATCAGGGTTATCAGCCCCAGCATTTT. J is TRBJ1-5 and V is TRBV2; a possible D gene is TRBD1 (5 bases). Germline V gene sequence: CDR1 SNHLY, CDR2 FYNNEI. The CDR3 is 13 residues long. Trimming left V 6 bases short and J 5 bases short, with 11 bases between.

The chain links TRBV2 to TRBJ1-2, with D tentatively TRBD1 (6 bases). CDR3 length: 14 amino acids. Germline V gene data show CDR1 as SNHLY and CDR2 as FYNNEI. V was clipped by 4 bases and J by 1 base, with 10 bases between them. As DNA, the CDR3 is TGTGCCAGCAGTGTAACAGGGTATAACTATGGCTACACCTTC. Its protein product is CASSVTGYNYGYTF.

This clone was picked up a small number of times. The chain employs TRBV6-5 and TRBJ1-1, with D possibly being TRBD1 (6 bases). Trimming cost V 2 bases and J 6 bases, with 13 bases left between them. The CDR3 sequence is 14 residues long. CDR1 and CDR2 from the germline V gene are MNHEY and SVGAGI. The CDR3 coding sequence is TGTGCCAGCAGTTACCTCGGGACAATCCCTGAAGCTTTCTTT. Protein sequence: CASSYLGTIPEAFF.

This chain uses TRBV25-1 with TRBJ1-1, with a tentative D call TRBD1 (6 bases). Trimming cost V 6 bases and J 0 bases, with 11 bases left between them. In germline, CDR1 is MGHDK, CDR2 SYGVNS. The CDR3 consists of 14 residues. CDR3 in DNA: TGTGCCAGCAGCCATGGACAGATGAACACTGAAGCTTTCTTT. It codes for CASSHGQMNTEAFF.

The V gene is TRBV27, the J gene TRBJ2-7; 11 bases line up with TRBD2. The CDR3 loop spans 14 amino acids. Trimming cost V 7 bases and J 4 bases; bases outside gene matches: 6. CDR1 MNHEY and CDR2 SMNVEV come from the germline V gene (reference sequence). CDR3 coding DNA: TGTGCCAGCAATAGACTAGCGGGGAAATACGAGCAGTACTTC. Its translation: CASNRLAGKYEQYF.

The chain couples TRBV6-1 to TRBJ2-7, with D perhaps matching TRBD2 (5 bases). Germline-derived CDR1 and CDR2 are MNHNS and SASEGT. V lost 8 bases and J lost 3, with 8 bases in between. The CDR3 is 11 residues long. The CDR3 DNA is TGTGCCAGCCTCCGGGGCTACGAGCAGTACTTC. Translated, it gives CASLRGYEQYF.